These 28 T cell receptor beta chains were sequenced from one sample in a study of cytomegalovirus exposure and HLA in healthy donors. Here immunoSEQ multiplex PCR was the method, and the copy in TCRdb shows in-frame clones only, minus some. Here the sample spans 120,000 or so clones, approximately 89% being singletons. Material for sequencing was PBMCs. These receptors were collected from a woman in her late teens or twenties in good health and CMV-seronegative.

The gene calls are TRBV4-1 and TRBJ1-5; no clear D. Germline V lookup: CDR1 MGHRA, CDR2 YSYEKL. The CDR3 is 16 amino acids. The ends were cut back, 0 bases at V and 3 bases at J, with 12 bases in the middle. CDR3 in amino acids: CASSQDSYGVNQPQHF. The CDR3 region has the DNA TGCGCCAGCAGCCAAGATTCATACGGGGTCAATCAGCCCCAGCATTTT.

J is TRBJ2-7 and V is TRBV4-3, with D maybe TRBD1 (6 bases). V dropped 0 bases and J dropped 1 base, with 10 bases sitting between them. This CDR3 is 15 amino acids long. Germline V lookup: CDR1 LGHNA, CDR2 YSLEER. This chain's CDR3 is CASSQEAGESYEQYF. The CDR3 DNA is TGCGCCAGCAGCCAAGAGGCAGGGGAGTCCTACGAGCAGTACTTC.

The chain carries TRBV2 and TRBJ1-2, with a possible D match to TRBD1 (6 bases). The CDR3 covers 12 residues. Germline loops: CDR1 SNHLY, CDR2 FYNNEI. Trimming removed 10 bases from V and 1 base from J, with 10 bases in between. CDR3 sequence reads: CATWTVNYGYTF. The CDR3 coding sequence is TGTGCCACCTGGACAGTTAACTATGGCTACACCTTC.

The chain joins TRBV9 to TRBJ2-7; 9 bases line up with TRBD1. Losses at the gene ends were 1 base for V and 6 bases for J; bases not matched to a gene: 8. The CDR3 runs 15 residues. CDR1 and CDR2 from the germline V gene are SGDLS and YYNGEE. CDR3 protein: CASSVLGQGLSEQYF. Written as DNA, the CDR3 is TGTGCCAGCAGCGTACTGGGACAGGGCCTAAGCGAGCAGTACTTC.

V usage is TRBV28 and J usage is TRBJ1-5, with no clear D. Trimming left V 4 bases short and J 4 bases short, with 5 bases between. The CDR3 runs to 12 residues. Germline V gene sequence: CDR1 MDHEN, CDR2 SYDVKM. CDR3 in amino acids: CASSSQNQPQHF. For the CDR3, the DNA is TGTGCCAGCAGTTCCCAAAATCAGCCCCAGCATTTT.

V gene TRBV7-6 combines with J gene TRBJ2-2; the match to TRBD2 covers 13 bases. In germline, CDR1 is SGHVS, CDR2 FNYEAQ. V dropped 2 bases and J dropped 6; count of bases not matched to a gene: 3. This CDR3 spans 16 amino acids. CDR3 amino acids: CASSLPTSGRSGELFF. The DNA of the CDR3 is TGTGCCAGCAGCTTACCGACTAGCGGGAGGTCCGGGGAGCTGTTTTTT.

The chain uses TRBV19 and TRBJ2-7; weak D call: TRBD1 (6 bases). The V end was cut by 5 bases, the J end by 2 bases, with 13 bases between. From germline, CDR1 is LNHDA and CDR2 SQIVND (reference sequence). The CDR3 extends over 14 amino acids. In nucleotides, the CDR3 is TGTGCCAGTAGTTTTACGGACAGAGCCTACGAGCAGTACTTC. Translating it yields CASSFTDRAYEQYF. The full variable domain, rest sourced from reference TRBV19 and TRBJ2-7, is DGGITQSPKYLFRKEGQNVTLSCEQNLNHDAMYWYRQDPGQGLRLIYYSQIVNDFQKGDIAEGYSVSREKKESFPLTVTSAQKNPTAFYLCASSFTDRAYEQYFGPGTRLTVT.

This rearrangement joins TRBV19 to TRBJ2-7, with TRBD1 as a possible D gene (5 bases). This CDR3 spans 14 amino acids. The germline V gene has CDR1 LNHDA and CDR2 SQIVND (reference sequence). V lost 7 bases and J lost 6, with 19 bases in between. The CDR3, as DNA: TGTGCCAGTACGTCACAGGTCGGTGTGCGCGAGCAGTACTTC. Translating it yields CASTSQVGVREQYF.

This clone was picked up one time. V and J are TRBV19 and TRBJ2-3, with D possibly matching TRBD1 (5 bases). Germline CDR1 is LNHDA and CDR2 is SQIVND (reference sequence). V shed 7 bases and J shed 4 bases, with 15 bases lying between them. The CDR3 loop spans 14 amino acids. CDR3 amino acids: CASNRGPQADTQYF. In DNA form, the CDR3 reads TGTGCCAGTAATAGGGGCCCGCAGGCAGATACGCAGTATTTT.

This clone was detected only a few times. J is TRBJ1-2 and V is TRBV5-1, with 7 bases identical to TRBD1. V shed 2 bases, J shed 6 bases, and the junction held 4 bases outside the gene matches. The germline V gene has CDR1 SGHRS and CDR2 YFSETQ. The CDR3 extends over 13 amino acids. The CDR3, as DNA: TGCGCCAGCAGCTTAACAGGGGCTGATGGCTACACCTTC. As protein: CASSLTGADGYTF.

The V gene is TRBV2, the J gene TRBJ1-1; D is unresolved. Trimming stripped 7 bases from V and 0 bases from J, with 9 bases between. CDR1 SNHLY and CDR2 FYNNEI come from the germline V gene. The CDR3 consists of 13 residues. CDR3 in DNA: TGTGCCAGCAACCCGGCGGTGAACACTGAAGCTTTCTTT. As protein: CASNPAVNTEAFF.

This chain uses TRBV30 with TRBJ2-1, with D possibly TRBD2 on 6 matching bases. Trimming left V 2 bases short and J 1 base short, with 12 bases between. CDR1 and CDR2 (germline): GTSNPN, SVGIG (reference sequence). The CDR3 has 15 residues. In DNA form, the CDR3 reads TGTGCCTGGAGTCGGGACTCCAGTTCCTACAATGAGCAGTTCTTC. Its protein product is CAWSRDSSSYNEQFF.

This clone is a singleton in its sample. The J gene is TRBJ1-5, the V gene TRBV28, with TRBD1 as a possible D gene (6 bases). The germline V gene has CDR1 MDHEN and CDR2 SYDVKM. The CDR3 spans 14 residues. V lost 5 bases and J lost 4, with 12 bases in between. The CDR3 sequence: CASSVRGGNQPQHF. The CDR3 DNA sequence: TGTGCCAGCAGTGTGAGGGGGGGTAATCAGCCCCAGCATTTT.

V and J are TRBV5-1 and TRBJ1-1; D might be TRBD1 (6 bases). Trimming removed 4 bases at V and 6 bases at J, with 13 bases between. CDR1 SGHRS and CDR2 YFSETQ come from the germline V gene. The CDR3 runs 13 residues. The CDR3 sequence: CASSSTGRPEAFF. DNA of the CDR3: TGCGCCAGCAGCAGCACAGGGCGTCCTGAAGCTTTCTTT.

The chain uses TRBV27 and TRBJ2-2, with 10 bases that match TRBD2. The CDR3 is 16 amino acids. Unmatched junction bases numbered 4, after V lost 2 bases and J lost 4 bases. Looked up from germline, CDR1 is MNHEY and CDR2 is SMNVEV (reference sequence). In nucleotides, the CDR3 is TGTGCCAGCAGTTTAGAGGCTAGCGGGAGCACCGGGGAGCTGTTTTTT. It translates to CASSLEASGSTGELFF.

The genes are TRBV15 and TRBJ1-2, with 9 positions matching TRBD1. The V segment lost 0 bases and the J segment 4 bases; nucleotides outside the gene matches: 6. Germline CDR1 LNHNV, CDR2 YYDKDF (reference sequence). The CDR3 consists of 16 residues. This CDR3 reads CATSRDHRGHGYGYTF. CDR3 bases: TGTGCCACCAGCAGAGATCACAGGGGGCACGGCTATGGCTACACCTTC.

The gene calls are TRBV11-3 and TRBJ2-5; TRBD2 is a possible D gene (6 bases). The V gene lost 3 bases and the J gene lost 2 bases, with 7 bases spanning the gap. This CDR3 contains 13 residues. CDR1 and CDR2 (germline): SGHNT, YENEEA. Written as DNA, the CDR3 is TGTGCCAGCAGCTTTAGCGGACAAGAGACCCAGTACTTC. Its translation: CASSFSGQETQYF.

The genes are TRBV7-9 and TRBJ1-1; no clear D gene. V lost 1 base, J lost 10 bases, and 13 bases lay in between. The CDR3 sequence is 13 residues long. Germline CDR1 SEHNR, CDR2 FQNEAQ (reference sequence). This chain's CDR3 is CASSLESGLRAFF. In nucleotides, the CDR3 is TGTGCCAGCAGCTTAGAGTCGGGTTTGCGAGCTTTCTTT.

The chain has TRBV5-5 and TRBJ1-1; 9 bases are shared with TRBD1. The V segment lost 5 bases and the J segment 4 bases; nucleotides outside the gene matches: 15. This CDR3 spans 17 amino acids. From germline, CDR1 is SGHKS and CDR2 YYEKEE (reference sequence). The CDR3 DNA sequence: TGTGCCAGCAGGGCGGGACAGGGAAATGTAGGAGGCACTGAAGCTTTCTTT. Its protein is CASRAGQGNVGGTEAFF. The full variable domain, its missing parts supplied by reference TRBV5-5 and TRBJ1-1, is DAGVTQSPTHLIKTRGQQVTLRCSPISGHKSVSWYQQVLGQGPQFIFQYYEKEERGRGNFPDRFSARQFPNYSSELNVNALLLGDSALYLCASRAGQGNVGGTEAFFGQGTRLTVV.

The rearrangement joins TRBV30 to TRBJ1-5, with D possibly being TRBD1 (6 bases). Looked up from germline, CDR1 is GTSNPN and CDR2 is SVGIG (reference sequence). Trimming took 3 bases from V and 7 from J, leaving 13 bases between them. CDR3 size: 13 residues. The CDR3 spells CAWSEGGGQPQHF. CDR3 in DNA: TGTGCCTGGAGCGAAGGGGGGGGGCAGCCCCAGCATTTT.

This clone was recorded once. The J gene is TRBJ1-1, the V gene TRBV5-1; D may be TRBD1 (6 bases). Trimming shortened V by 4 bases and J by 5 bases, and 9 bases separated the two germline ends. CDR1 and CDR2 (germline): SGHRS, YFSETQ. This CDR3 comprises 12 residues. The CDR3 sequence: CASSLGQTEAFF. CDR3 in DNA: TGCGCCAGCAGCCTAGGACAGACTGAAGCTTTCTTT.

The chain couples TRBV5-1 to TRBJ1-1; D is uncertain. Per germline, CDR1 SGHRS and CDR2 YFSETQ. The ends were cut back, 2 bases at V and 7 bases at J, with 6 bases in the middle. This CDR3 contains 11 residues. The CDR3 DNA follows: TGCGCCAGCAGCTTAAGTAGTGAAGCTTTCTTT. It encodes CASSLSSEAFF.

The chain is built from TRBV27 and TRBJ1-5; D not resolved. Trimming took 3 bases from V and 0 from J, leaving 9 bases between them. The CDR3 consists of 15 residues. Germline V CDR1 and CDR2: MNHEY, SMNVEV (reference sequence). The DNA for the CDR3 is TGTGCCAGCAGTTTGGCAGGCTATAGCAATCAGCCCCAGCATTTT. Residues: CASSLAGYSNQPQHF.

The rearrangement links TRBV11-2 to TRBJ2-4; TRBD1 matches at 7 bases. Germline loops: CDR1 SGHAT, CDR2 FQNNGV. CDR3 length: 15 amino acids. Trimming removed 1 base from V and 6 bases from J; junction bases left unmatched: 6. The CDR3 reads CASSLGTGVVNIQYF. The CDR3 DNA reads as TGTGCCAGCAGCTTAGGAACAGGGGTGGTAAACATTCAGTACTTC.

This chain uses TRBV28 with TRBJ2-1; 8 bases are shared with TRBD1. This CDR3 has 13 amino acids. The V segment lost 3 bases and the J segment 10 bases; nucleotides outside the gene matches: 5. The germline V gene has CDR1 MDHEN and CDR2 SYDVKM. CDR3 protein: CASSFWRQGEQFF. In nucleotides, the CDR3 is TGTGCCAGCAGTTTTTGGAGACAGGGGGAGCAGTTCTTC.

The chain's CDR3 is CASSSLAGVTYEQYF. CDR3 coding DNA: TGTGCCAGCAGTTCACTAGCGGGAGTTACCTACGAGCAGTACTTC. This sequence joins TRBV6-5 and TRBJ2-7, with TRBD2 matching over 11 bases. Germline V lookup: CDR1 MNHEY, CDR2 SVGAGI. This CDR3 comprises 15 residues. V dropped 4 bases and J dropped 2; count of bases not matched to a gene: 4.

This clone showed up just once. CDR3 protein: CASSSRLAAGNEQFF. CDR3 DNA: TGTGCCAGCAGCTCCAGACTAGCGGCGGGGAATGAGCAGTTCTTC. V is TRBV7-9 and J is TRBJ2-1; 9 nucleotides align to TRBD2. Germline-derived CDR1 and CDR2 are SEHNR and FQNEAQ (reference sequence). The CDR3 is made up of 15 amino acids. V dropped 4 bases and J dropped 7; count of bases not matched to a gene: 8.

The V gene is TRBV14, the J gene TRBJ1-4; 9 bases agree with TRBD1. The V and J ends lost 4 bases and 8 bases, in that order; junction bases with no gene match: 11. CDR1 and CDR2 (germline): SGHDN, FVKESK. There are 16 residues in the CDR3. CDR3 protein: CASSPVHWTGDEKLFF. For the CDR3, the DNA is TGTGCCAGCAGCCCCGTACATTGGACAGGGGACGAAAAACTGTTTTTT.